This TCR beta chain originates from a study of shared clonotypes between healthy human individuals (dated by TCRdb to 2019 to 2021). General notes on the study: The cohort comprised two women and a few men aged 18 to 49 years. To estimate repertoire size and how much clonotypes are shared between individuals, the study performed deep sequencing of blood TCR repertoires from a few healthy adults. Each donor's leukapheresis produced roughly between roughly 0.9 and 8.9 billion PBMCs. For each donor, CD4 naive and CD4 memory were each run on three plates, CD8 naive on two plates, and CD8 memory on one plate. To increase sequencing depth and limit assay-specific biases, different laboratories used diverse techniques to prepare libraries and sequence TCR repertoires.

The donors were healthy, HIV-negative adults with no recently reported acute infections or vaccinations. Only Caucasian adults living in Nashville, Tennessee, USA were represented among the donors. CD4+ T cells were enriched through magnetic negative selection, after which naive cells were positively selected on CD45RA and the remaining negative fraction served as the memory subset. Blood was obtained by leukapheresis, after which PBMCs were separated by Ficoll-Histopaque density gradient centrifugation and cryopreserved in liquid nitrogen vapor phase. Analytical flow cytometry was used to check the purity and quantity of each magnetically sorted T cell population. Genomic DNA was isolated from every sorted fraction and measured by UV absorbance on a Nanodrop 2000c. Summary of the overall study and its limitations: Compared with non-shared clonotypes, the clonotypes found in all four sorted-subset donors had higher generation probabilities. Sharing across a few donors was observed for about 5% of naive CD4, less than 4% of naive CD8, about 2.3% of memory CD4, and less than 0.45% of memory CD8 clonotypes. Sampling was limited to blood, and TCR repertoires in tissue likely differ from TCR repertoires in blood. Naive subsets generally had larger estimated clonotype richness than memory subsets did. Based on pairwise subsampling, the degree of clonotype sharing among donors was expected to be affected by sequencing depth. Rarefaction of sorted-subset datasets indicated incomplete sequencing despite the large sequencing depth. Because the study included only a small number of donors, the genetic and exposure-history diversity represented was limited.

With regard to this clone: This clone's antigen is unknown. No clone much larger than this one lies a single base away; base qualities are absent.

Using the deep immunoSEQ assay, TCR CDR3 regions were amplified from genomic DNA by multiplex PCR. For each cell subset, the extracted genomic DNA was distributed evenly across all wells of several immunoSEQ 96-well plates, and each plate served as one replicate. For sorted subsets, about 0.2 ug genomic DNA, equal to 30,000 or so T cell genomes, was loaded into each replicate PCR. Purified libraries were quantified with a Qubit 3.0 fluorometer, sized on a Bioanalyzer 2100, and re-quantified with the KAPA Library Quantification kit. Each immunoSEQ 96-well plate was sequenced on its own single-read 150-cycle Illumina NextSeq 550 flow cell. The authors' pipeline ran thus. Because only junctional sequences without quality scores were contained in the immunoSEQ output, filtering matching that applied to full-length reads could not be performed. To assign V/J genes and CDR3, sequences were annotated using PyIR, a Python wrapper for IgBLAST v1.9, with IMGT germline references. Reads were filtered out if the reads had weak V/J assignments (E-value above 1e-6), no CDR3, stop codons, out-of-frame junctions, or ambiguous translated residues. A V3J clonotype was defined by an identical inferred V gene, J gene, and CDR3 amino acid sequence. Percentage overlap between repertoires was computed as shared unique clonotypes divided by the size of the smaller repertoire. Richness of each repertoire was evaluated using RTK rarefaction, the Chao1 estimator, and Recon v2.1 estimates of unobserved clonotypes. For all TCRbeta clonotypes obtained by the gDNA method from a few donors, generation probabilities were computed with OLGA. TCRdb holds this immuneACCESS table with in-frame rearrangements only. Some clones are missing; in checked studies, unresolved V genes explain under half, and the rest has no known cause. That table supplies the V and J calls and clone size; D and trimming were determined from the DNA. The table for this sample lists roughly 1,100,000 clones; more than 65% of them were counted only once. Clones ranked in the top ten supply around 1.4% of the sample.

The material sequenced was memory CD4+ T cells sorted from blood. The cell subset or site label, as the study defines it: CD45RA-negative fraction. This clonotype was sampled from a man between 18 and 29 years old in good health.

The CDR3: CASSGGTFSTDTQYF. The nucleotide sequence reads as follows: TGTGCCAGCAGTGGCGGGACTTTTAGCACAGATACGCAGTATTTT. The chain is made from TRBV25-1 and TRBJ2-3, with TRBD2 perhaps the D gene, on 6 matching bases. The CDR3 holds 15 amino acids from the cysteine to the phenylalanine. Solely the CDR3 DNA is kept, with 45 bases framed from the first base. The germline ends are 11 bases apart after V is trimmed by 4 bases and J by 0 bases. Sequences MGHDK (CDR1) and SYGVNS (CDR2) are obtained from the germline V gene.